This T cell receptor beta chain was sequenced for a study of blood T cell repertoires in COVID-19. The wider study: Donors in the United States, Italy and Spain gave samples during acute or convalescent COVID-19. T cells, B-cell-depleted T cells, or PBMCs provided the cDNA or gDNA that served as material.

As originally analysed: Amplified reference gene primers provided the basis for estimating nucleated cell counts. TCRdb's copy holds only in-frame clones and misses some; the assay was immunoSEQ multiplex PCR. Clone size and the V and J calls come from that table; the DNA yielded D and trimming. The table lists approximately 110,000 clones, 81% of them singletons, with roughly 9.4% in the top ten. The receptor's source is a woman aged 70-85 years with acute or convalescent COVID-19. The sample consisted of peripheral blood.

CDR3 nucleotides: TGTGCCAGCAGACTTACGGGGGAGCTGTTTTTT. This codes for CASRLTGELFF. The chain couples TRBV6-5 to TRBJ2-2; D call uncertain. Germline-derived CDR1 and CDR2 are MNHEY and SVGAGI. The ends were cut back, 6 bases at V and 8 bases at J, with 7 bases in the middle. The CDR3 is 11 amino acids.